The 18 T cell receptor beta chains reported below all come from one sample, sequenced in a study of OX40 agonist ivuxolimab in advanced cancers. Library prep was done by the immunoSEQ multiplex PCR assay. The immuneACCESS repertoire file appears here via TCRdb, limited to in-frame rearrangements. These files lack a portion of the clones; in checked studies, under half of the deficit traces to unresolved V genes, and the cause of the others is not known. In all, the sample holds about 42,000 clones, and about four fifths of those were seen once. The leading ten clones occupy about 23% of the sample. Sequencing used CD4+ or CD8+ T cells sorted from blood, obtained in a trial of the OX40 agonist ivuxolimab. The receptors derive from an adult with an advanced solid tumor such as melanoma, head and neck, liver or kidney cancer.

This chain links TRBV9 with TRBJ2-2; 10 nucleotides agree with TRBD2. V was clipped by 3 bases and J by 4 bases; unmatched bases: 3. CDR1 SGDLS and CDR2 YYNGEE come from the germline V gene. This CDR3 region has 15 residues. The CDR3 region is CASSEASGSTGELFF. CDR3 in DNA: TGTGCCAGCAGCGAGGCTAGCGGGAGCACCGGGGAGCTGTTTTTT.

The genes are TRBV5-1 and TRBJ2-3, with TRBD2 identical over 11 bases. V lost 0 bases, J lost 3 bases, and 3 bases stayed unmatched. Germline-derived CDR1 and CDR2 are SGHRS and YFSETQ. This CDR3 comprises 16 residues. In nucleotides, the CDR3 is TGCGCCAGCAGCTTGGGGGGACTAGCGGTGACAGATACGCAGTATTTT. It yields the protein CASSLGGLAVTDTQYF. Based on the CDR3 plus reference TRBV5-1 and TRBJ2-3, the full variable domain is KAGVTQTPRYLIKTRGQQVTLSCSPISGHRSVSWYQQTPGQGLQFLFEYFSETQRNKGNFPGRFSGRQFSNSRSEMNVSTLELGDSALYLCASSLGGLAVTDTQYFGPGTRLTVL.

On this clone itself: An end of the junction differs from the germline gene, which may be a read error. The CDR3 loop is CASNVEGADYEQYF. CDR3 nucleotides: TGTGCCAGCAACGTAGAGGGAGCCGACTACGAGCAGTACTTC. The gene calls are TRBV9 and TRBJ2-7; a possible D gene is TRBD2 (5 bases). The germline CDR1 and CDR2 sequences are SGDLS and YYNGEE. The CDR3 is made up of 14 amino acids.

The gene calls are TRBV6-6 and TRBJ2-3, with a weak D call TRBD2 (5 bases). CDR1 and CDR2 from the germline V gene are MNHNY and SVGAGI (reference sequence). This CDR3 has 13 residues. The ends were cut back, 7 bases at V and 4 bases at J, with 12 bases in the middle. The CDR3 protein is CASKFQRADTQYF. The CDR3 DNA reads as TGTGCCAGCAAGTTCCAGAGGGCAGATACGCAGTATTTT.

The chain joins TRBV20-1 to TRBJ2-5; the D is unclear. Germline CDR1 DFQATT, CDR2 SNEGSKA (reference sequence). The CDR3 sequence is 11 residues long. V was trimmed by 3 bases and J by 5 bases, leaving 7 bases between them. The CDR3 loop is CSASLDETQYF. The CDR3 DNA sequence: TGCAGTGCTAGCTTGGATGAGACCCAGTACTTC.

This chain connects TRBV7-9 to TRBJ2-7; TRBD1 aligns across 7 bases. Germline values: CDR1 SEHNR, CDR2 FQNEAQ (reference sequence). CDR3 length: 15 amino acids. With 5 bases clipped from V and 4 bases from J, the junction kept 11 bases outside the gene matches. CDR3 nucleotide sequence: TGTGCCAGCAGCCCTACGGGTCAGGGGGAATACGAGCAGTACTTC. Its translation: CASSPTGQGEYEQYF.

The chain combines TRBV5-5 with TRBJ1-2, with D maybe TRBD1 (5 bases). Germline CDR1 is SGHKS and CDR2 is YYEKEE (reference sequence). Trimming removed 4 bases from V and 8 bases from J, with 21 bases in between. CDR3 length: 15 amino acids. DNA of the CDR3: TGTGCCAGCAGCCCCTGGGGGGTCGGAGGTTCGGGCTACACCTTC. As protein: CASSPWGVGGSGYTF.

The CDR3 reads CASVDLGNQPQHF. The CDR3 DNA is TGTGCCAGCGTGGATTTGGGAAATCAGCCCCAGCATTTT. The rearrangement links TRBV6-6 to TRBJ1-5; D is ambiguous. The CDR3 spans 13 residues. CDR1 is MNHNY and CDR2 is SVGAGI in the germline V gene (reference sequence). V was pared by 8 bases and J by 4 bases, with 12 bases between.

The chain joins TRBV9 to TRBJ1-2; 7 bases are shared with TRBD1. The trim removed 0 bases at V and 7 bases at J, leaving 18 bases unmatched. This CDR3 is 18 amino acids long. CDR1 is SGDLS, CDR2 YYNGEE, per germline. CDR3 nucleotides: TGTGCCAGCAGCGTAGCCCACCTCCGAGACAGGGATTTCTCTGGCTACACCTTC. It encodes CASSVAHLRDRDFSGYTF.

The chain employs TRBV7-2 and TRBJ1-6, with D perhaps matching TRBD1 (6 bases). The CDR3 is 16 residues long. Germline V gene sequence: CDR1 SGHTA, CDR2 FQGNSA. Trimming took off 2 bases at V and 7 bases at J, with 15 bases between the two ends. CDR3 nucleotide sequence: TGTGCCAGCAGCTTAAATCAGGGGCGAAGAAATTCACCCCTCCACTTT. Its translation is CASSLNQGRRNSPLHF.

The chain couples TRBV10-3 to TRBJ2-3, with D perhaps matching TRBD1 (5 bases). The length of the CDR3 is 13 residues. Per germline, CDR1 ENHRY and CDR2 SYGVKD. Trimming shortened V by 8 bases and J by 6 bases, and 15 bases separated the two germline ends. CDR3 loop: CAIGARLGDTQYF. For the CDR3, the DNA is TGTGCCATCGGGGCTAGGCTAGGTGATACGCAGTATTTT.

The V call is TRBV6-1, the J call TRBJ2-1; 10 bases match TRBD1. Germline CDR1 MNHNS, CDR2 SASEGT. V gave up 3 bases and J gave up 9 bases; unmatched junction bases: 5. The CDR3 runs 14 residues. In nucleotides, the CDR3 is TGTGCCAGCAGTGATGGGACAGGGGTGGGTGAGCAGTTCTTC. Protein product: CASSDGTGVGEQFF.

The V and J genes are TRBV28 and TRBJ2-1; 9 nucleotides agree with TRBD2. The V gene end was trimmed by 8 bases and the J gene end by 0 bases; junction bases not matched to a gene: 5. Germline CDR1 MDHEN, CDR2 SYDVKM. The CDR3 length is 15 residues. In DNA form, the CDR3 reads TGTGCCAGCGATCATAGCGGGAGCTCCTACAATGAGCAGTTCTTC. Translating it yields CASDHSGSSYNEQFF.

CDR3 nucleotide sequence: TGTGCCATCAGTGAGTACAGGGGGGGCGAGCAGTACTTC. The encoded protein is CAISEYRGGEQYF. The chain couples TRBV10-3 to TRBJ2-7; possible D gene TRBD1, 8 bases. CDR3 size: 13 residues. Trimming pared 1 base from V and 6 bases from J, leaving 10 bases between. The germline V gene encodes CDR1 ENHRY and CDR2 SYGVKD.

V and J are TRBV19 and TRBJ2-2, with D tentatively TRBD1 or TRBD2 (6 bases each). CDR3 length equals 15 residues. The V and J ends lost 7 bases and 0 bases respectively, with 12 bases between them. Germline CDR1 reads LNHDA; CDR2 reads SQIVND (reference sequence). CDR3 bases: TGTGCCAGTACCATGGGGGGCGCGAACACCGGGGAGCTGTTTTTT. The encoded protein is CASTMGGANTGELFF.

The rearrangement links TRBV5-8 to TRBJ2-7, with D perhaps TRBD2 (6 bases). The germline V gene has CDR1 SGHTS and CDR2 YDEGEE. The CDR3 is 13 residues long. The V gene lost 2 bases and the J gene lost 2 bases, with 8 bases spanning the gap. The CDR3, as DNA: TGTGCCAGCAGCTTTCGGGGGACCTACGAGCAGTACTTC. Translated: CASSFRGTYEQYF.

The V and J genes are TRBV11-2 and TRBJ1-2; the D is unclear. The CDR3 runs to 15 residues. Germline lookup yields CDR1 SGHAT and CDR2 FQNNGV. Trimming took off 4 bases at V and 7 bases at J, with 19 bases between the two ends. The DNA of the CDR3 is TGTGCCAGCAGCTCCTACGAGGGTGGCCCTTTTGGCTACACCTTC. This encodes CASSSYEGGPFGYTF.

The J gene is TRBJ1-1, the V gene TRBV4-3; D remains unclear. The CDR3 loop spans 16 amino acids. Germline V gene sequence: CDR1 LGHNA, CDR2 YSLEER. V was shortened by 1 base and J by 3 bases, with 15 bases between the two germline ends. CDR3 DNA sequence: TGCGCCAGCAGCCAAGTGTACGGAGGTTTCGACACTGAAGCTTTCTTT. Residues: CASSQVYGGFDTEAFF.